This T cell receptor beta chain was identified in a study of T cells in Graves' hyperthyroidism and ophthalmopathy. Study observations and caveats: A model built on 13 V-J features separated ophthalmopathy from stable hyperthyroidism. Most thyroid-expanded clonotypes above 0.001 were also found in blood.

The germline V gene encodes CDR1 SQVTM and CDR2 ANQGSEA. V lost 6 bases and J 3 bases, leaving 17 bases between the germline ends. This CDR3 has 14 residues. This clonotype was detected ten times or more. Its antigen is not known. Hyperthyroidism had been newly diagnosed in patients aged 18 to 65, and its duration was under 2 months. It was RNA transcripts that yielded the amplified TCR beta CDR3 regions. HTBI primers drove first-round RT-PCR of the TCR CDR3. MiXCR was run by TCRdb on the multiplex PCR reads, yielding one entry per CDR3 protein. The data show some 600,000 distinct CDR3 sequences, roughly 13% seen once.

Material for sequencing was blood. The chain has TRBV29-1 and TRBJ1-1, with D unclear. This sequence was found in a young woman with Graves' hyperthyroidism that later progressed to Graves' ophthalmopathy. CDR3 residues: CSVLTGLSDTEAFF. The CDR3 nucleotides are TGCAGCGTGCTGACCGGGTTGTCGGACACTGAAGCTTTCTTT.